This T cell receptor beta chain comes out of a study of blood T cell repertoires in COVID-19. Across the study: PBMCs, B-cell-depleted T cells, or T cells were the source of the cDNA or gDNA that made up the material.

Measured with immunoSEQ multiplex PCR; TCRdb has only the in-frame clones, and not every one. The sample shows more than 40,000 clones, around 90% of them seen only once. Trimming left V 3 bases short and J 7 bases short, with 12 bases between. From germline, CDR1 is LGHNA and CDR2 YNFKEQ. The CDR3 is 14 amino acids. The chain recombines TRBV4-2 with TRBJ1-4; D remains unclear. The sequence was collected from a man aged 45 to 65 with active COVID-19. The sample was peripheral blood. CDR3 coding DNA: TGTGCCAGCAGCCATCCGGGGAGTGGTGAAAAACTGTTTTTT. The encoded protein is CASSHPGSGEKLFF.